One sample yielded the 3 T cell receptor beta chains listed below, sequenced in a study of Ad26.COV2.S vaccination and SARS-CoV-2 variants. Here immunoSEQ multiplex PCR was the method, and the copy in TCRdb shows in-frame clones only, minus some. The sample carries around 86,000 clones, roughly 85% recorded once. This specimen was peripheral blood, taken after recovery from COVID-19. These receptors came from a human donor who had recovered from COVID-19.

The rearrangement links TRBV18 to TRBJ1-3, with no clear D. V gave up 6 bases and J gave up 0 bases, with 15 bases separating them. CDR1 is KGHSH, CDR2 LQKENI, per germline. CDR3 length: 16 residues. The CDR3 loop is CASSPLGGSSGNTIYF. CDR3 sequence (DNA): TGTGCCAGCTCGCCGCTTGGTGGGTCCTCTGGAAACACCATATATTTT.

This sequence joins TRBV19 and TRBJ1-1, with 7 bases matching TRBD1. V was pared by 4 bases and J by 1 base, with 3 bases of the junction left unmatched. The germline CDR1 and CDR2 sequences are LNHDA and SQIVND (reference sequence). The CDR3 consists of 14 residues. Here the CDR3 DNA reads TGTGCCAGTAGTACGGGACAGAAGAACACTGAAGCTTTCTTT. Translating gives CASSTGQKNTEAFF.

This clone came up many times. This chain connects TRBV6-1 to TRBJ2-5, with D unresolved. The CDR3 consists of 14 residues. From germline, CDR1 is MNHNS and CDR2 SASEGT. V lost 3 bases and J 5 bases, leaving 13 bases between the germline ends. DNA for the CDR3: TGTGCCAGCAGTGATAAGTCGCCCCGGGAGACCCAGTACTTC. As protein: CASSDKSPRETQYF.